This TCR beta chain originates from a study of early T cells in non-severe SARS-CoV-2 infection. In the study overall: Sequencing targeted bulk RNA from unsorted whole blood, leaving chains unpaired.

The library protocol tagged individual cDNA molecules with unique molecular identifiers. TCRdb re-derived calls from the 5' RACE reads in MiXCR, one entry per CDR3 protein. The repertoire consists of around 27,000 distinct CDR3 sequences, with 2.5% to 3.5% occurring once and the leading ten covering approximately 0.72%. By proportion, this clonotype is medium-sized. Sample: whole blood. This receptor was obtained from an adult who was a healthcare worker with PCR-confirmed SARS-CoV-2 infection or an uninfected control (not recorded which).

The CDR3 DNA reads TGCGCCAGCCTAGGTCTTCAGGAGACCCAGTACTTC. Its protein is CASLGLQETQYF. The chain uses TRBV10-2 and TRBJ2-5; D is unclear. Germline lookup yields CDR1 WSHSY and CDR2 SAAADI. There are 12 residues in the CDR3. V was shortened by 8 bases and J by 5 bases, with 12 bases between the two germline ends.